A single sample gave rise to the 20 T cell receptor beta chains below, sequenced in a study of HIV-infected patients and healthy controls. All unsorted peripheral T cells were captured because whole blood was used without fractionation. Alpha and beta constant-region primers primed reverse transcription of around 500 ng RNA. Each of the alpha and beta chains got its own library through chain-specific third strand synthesis with indices. MiXCR was run by TCRdb on the 5' RACE reads, yielding one entry per CDR3 protein. Found here are roughly 25,000 distinct CDR3 sequences, about 9% of them singletons; the top ten hold 3% to 4.5%. Sequencing was performed on blood. The receptors derive from an adult in good health.

This clonotype was recorded at least ten times. This chain uses TRBV2 with TRBJ2-1; D uncertain. The V end lost 6 bases, the J end lost 4 bases, and 16 bases lay between the germline ends. The CDR3 loop spans 15 amino acids. The germline V gene has CDR1 SNHLY and CDR2 FYNNEI. The CDR3 DNA sequence: TGTGCCAGCAGGAAGGAAGGTCTCTCGTACAATGAGCAGTTCTTC. Protein sequence: CASRKEGLSYNEQFF.

This clonotype came up many times. This chain links TRBV7-9 with TRBJ1-5, with D possibly matching TRBD1 (5 bases). Germline-derived CDR1 and CDR2 are SEHNR and FQNEAQ (reference sequence). V lost 5 bases to trimming and J lost 7 bases, with 15 bases between them. The CDR3 has 14 residues. The CDR3 here is CASSAHSGEQPQHF. CDR3 DNA: TGTGCCAGCAGCGCGCACTCGGGGGAGCAGCCCCAGCATTTT.

This clonotype was counted at least ten times. CDR3 loop: CASDKGDGVYGYTF. CDR3 coding DNA: TGTGCCAGCGATAAAGGGGATGGAGTCTATGGCTACACCTTC. The chain employs TRBV6-6 and TRBJ1-2; D may be TRBD1 (5 bases). CDR1 is MNHNY and CDR2 is SVGAGI in the germline V gene (reference sequence). V lost 8 bases to trimming and J lost 4 bases, with 17 bases between them. The CDR3 is made up of 14 amino acids.

This clonotype showed up many times. The gene calls are TRBV7-9 and TRBJ2-5, with D uncertain. Germline loops: CDR1 SEHNR, CDR2 FQNEAQ (reference sequence). The CDR3 totals 15 residues. Trimming pared 2 bases from V and 5 bases from J, leaving 15 bases between. Written as DNA, the CDR3 is TGTGCCAGCAGCTTAAGTATGAGAACGCGGGAGACCCAGTACTTC. Protein product: CASSLSMRTRETQYF.

This clonotype came up many times. The chain is built from TRBV5-1 and TRBJ1-5; D ambiguous. Trimming cost V 0 bases and J 1 base, with 5 bases left between them. Germline CDR1 reads SGHRS; CDR2 reads YFSETQ. The CDR3 has 14 residues. The CDR3 nucleotides are TGCGCCAGCAGCTTGGGAGCCAGCAATCAGCCCCAGCATTTT. This codes for CASSLGASNQPQHF. The full variable domain, its missing parts supplied by reference TRBV5-1 and TRBJ1-5, is KAGVTQTPRYLIKTRGQQVTLSCSPISGHRSVSWYQQTPGQGLQFLFEYFSETQRNKGNFPGRFSGRQFSNSRSEMNVSTLELGDSALYLCASSLGASNQPQHFGDGTRLSIL.

The chain carries TRBV7-2 and TRBJ2-3; tentative D call: TRBD1 (7 bases). V gave up 2 bases and J gave up 11 bases, with 20 bases separating them. The CDR3 sequence is 15 residues long. Germline assignment: CDR1 SGHTA and CDR2 FQGNSA. The CDR3 coding sequence is TGTGCCAGCAGCTTAATTCGACAGGGCTCGCGGGGGCAGTATTTT. Protein product: CASSLIRQGSRGQYF. The full variable domain, its missing parts supplied by reference TRBV7-2 and TRBJ2-3, is GAGVSQSPSNKVTEKGKDVELRCDPISGHTALYWYRQSLGQGLEFLIYFQGNSAPDKSGLPSDRFSAERTGGSVSTLTIQRTQQEDSAVYLCASSLIRQGSRGQYFGPGTRLTVL.

This clonotype has just a few counts. CDR3 in amino acids: CASSQIEETQYF. DNA of the CDR3: TGTGCCAGCAGCCAAATTGAGGAGACCCAGTACTTC. This chain uses TRBV3-1 with TRBJ2-5; D call uncertain. CDR1 and CDR2 from the germline V gene are LGHDT and YNNKEL (reference sequence). CDR3 length: 12 residues. Trimming removed 2 bases at V and 5 bases at J, with 6 bases between.

This clonotype has ten or more counts. V and J are TRBV6-5 and TRBJ2-7; TRBD2 is a possible D gene (5 bases). There are 11 residues in the CDR3. The V gene lost 8 bases and the J gene lost 3 bases, with 8 bases spanning the gap. Germline V gene sequence: CDR1 MNHEY, CDR2 SVGAGI. This CDR3 reads CASGRDYEQYF. CDR3 DNA sequence: TGTGCCAGCGGTCGGGACTACGAGCAGTACTTC.

This clonotype was observed at least ten times. The CDR3 nucleotides read TGTGCCTGGAGTGTACTGGTAGGGGACTATAGCAATCAGCCCCAGCATTTT. This codes for CAWSVLVGDYSNQPQHF. The V gene is TRBV30, the J gene TRBJ1-5; tentatively, D is TRBD1 (5 bases). Germline V CDR1 and CDR2: GTSNPN, SVGIG (reference sequence). Between the trimmed V and J ends, which lost 0 bases and 0 bases, there was a span of 15 bases. The CDR3 has 17 residues.

The table lists this clonotype with many counts. The chain couples TRBV12-3 or TRBV12-4 to TRBJ1-4; D is possibly TRBD1 (5 bases). Trimming removed 5 bases from V and 8 bases from J, with 9 bases in between. This CDR3 has 12 residues. CDR3: CASSLRTEKLFF. The CDR3 DNA sequence: TGTGCCAGCAGTCTAAGGACAGAAAAACTGTTTTTT.

In its sample, this clonotype was seen many times. The chain has TRBV12-3 or TRBV12-4 and TRBJ2-2; D is unclear. V lost 1 base to trimming and J lost 3 bases, with 6 bases between them. The CDR3 is 14 residues long. CDR3 nucleotides: TGTGCCAGCAGTTTAGGGACCCACACCGGGGAGCTGTTTTTT. This encodes CASSLGTHTGELFF.

This clonotype was observed a few times. This sequence joins TRBV11-2 and TRBJ2-7; no firm D call. Germline assignment: CDR1 SGHAT and CDR2 FQNNGV. The length of the CDR3 is 14 residues. The V gene lost 0 bases and the J gene lost 3 bases, with 9 bases spanning the gap. DNA for the CDR3: TGTGCCAGCAGCTTAGATCGGTTGGGCTACGAGCAGTACTTC. Amino acid sequence: CASSLDRLGYEQYF.

This clonotype was picked up a small number of times. One junction end disagrees with the germline gene, perhaps due to a read error. The V gene is TRBV2, the J gene TRBJ2-7; 10 bases agree with TRBD1. This CDR3 comprises 13 residues. Germline V gene lookup returns CDR1 SNHLY and CDR2 FYNNEI. In DNA form, the CDR3 reads TGTGCCAGCAGCGGAGCCCGGACAGGGGGGGAAGTCTTC. It translates to CASSGARTGGEVF.

The chain is built from TRBV7-9 and TRBJ1-5; possibly TRBD1 for D (5 bases). From germline, CDR1 is SEHNR and CDR2 FQNEAQ (reference sequence). CDR3 length equals 13 residues. V shed 5 bases and J shed 6 bases, with 11 bases lying between them. CDR3 in amino acids: CASSKGTTQPQHF. In nucleotides, the CDR3 is TGTGCCAGCAGCAAAGGGACTACTCAGCCCCAGCATTTT.

In its sample, this clonotype was seen many times. This chain connects TRBV7-9 to TRBJ1-1; 8 bases align to TRBD1. This CDR3 spans 15 amino acids. Per the germline V gene, CDR1 is SEHNR and CDR2 is FQNEAQ (reference sequence). J was trimmed by 5 bases and V by 6 bases; bases with no gene match: 11. The CDR3 here is CASSRGQGRITEAFF. Here the CDR3 DNA reads TGTGCCAGCAGTCGCGGACAGGGAAGAATTACTGAAGCTTTCTTT. Combining the CDR3 with reference TRBV7-9 and TRBJ1-1 gives the whole variable domain DTGVSQNPRHKITKRGQNVTFRCDPISEHNRLYWYRQTLGQGPEFLTYFQNEAQLEKSRLLSDRFSAERPKGSFSTLEIQRTEQGDSAMYLCASSRGQGRITEAFFGQGTRLTVV.

This clonotype was found a few times. The V call is TRBV12-3 or TRBV12-4, the J call TRBJ1-1; a weak D match, TRBD1 (6 bases). CDR3 length: 15 amino acids. Trimming took off 5 bases at V and 1 base at J, with 14 bases between the two ends. CDR3 bases: TGTGCCAGCAGTCTTACCCCGACAGGGAACACTGAAGCTTTCTTT. Translating gives CASSLTPTGNTEAFF.

There are many counts of this clonotype. The chain joins TRBV5-1 to TRBJ1-6, with D uncertain. This CDR3 contains 12 residues. Trimming left V 4 bases short and J 7 bases short, with 6 bases between. CDR1 and CDR2 (germline): SGHRS, YFSETQ. In DNA, the CDR3 is TGCGCCAGCAGCGTGGGGAATTCACCCCTCCACTTT. This encodes CASSVGNSPLHF.

This clonotype came up many times. The rearrangement uses TRBV19 and TRBJ2-3; 7 nucleotides line up with TRBD1. Germline trimming cut 3 bases from V and 0 bases from J; bases unmatched to any gene: 3. The CDR3 covers 15 residues. Germline V lookup: CDR1 LNHDA, CDR2 SQIVND (reference sequence). The CDR3: CASSMDRSSTDTQYF. The CDR3 DNA reads as TGTGCCAGTAGTATGGACAGGTCTAGCACAGATACGCAGTATTTT.

The chain recombines TRBV11-1 with TRBJ2-3; unclear D gene. The CDR3 consists of 16 residues. Trimming removed 4 bases at V and 4 bases at J, with 18 bases between. Germline V CDR1 and CDR2: SGHAT, FQDESV (reference sequence). CDR3 residues: CASSSTENIKPDTQYF. The CDR3 DNA is TGTGCCAGCAGCTCTACGGAGAATATCAAACCAGATACGCAGTATTTT.

This clonotype is deemed medium-sized (0.01 to 0.1%). The rearrangement joins TRBV4-1 to TRBJ2-3; no clear D gene. Per germline, CDR1 MGHRA and CDR2 YSYEKL. This CDR3 has 14 amino acids. The V gene lost 1 base and the J gene lost 0 bases, with 5 bases spanning the gap. The CDR3 DNA reads TGCGCCAGCAGCCAAGGCAGGAGCACAGATACGCAGTATTTT. It specifies CASSQGRSTDTQYF.